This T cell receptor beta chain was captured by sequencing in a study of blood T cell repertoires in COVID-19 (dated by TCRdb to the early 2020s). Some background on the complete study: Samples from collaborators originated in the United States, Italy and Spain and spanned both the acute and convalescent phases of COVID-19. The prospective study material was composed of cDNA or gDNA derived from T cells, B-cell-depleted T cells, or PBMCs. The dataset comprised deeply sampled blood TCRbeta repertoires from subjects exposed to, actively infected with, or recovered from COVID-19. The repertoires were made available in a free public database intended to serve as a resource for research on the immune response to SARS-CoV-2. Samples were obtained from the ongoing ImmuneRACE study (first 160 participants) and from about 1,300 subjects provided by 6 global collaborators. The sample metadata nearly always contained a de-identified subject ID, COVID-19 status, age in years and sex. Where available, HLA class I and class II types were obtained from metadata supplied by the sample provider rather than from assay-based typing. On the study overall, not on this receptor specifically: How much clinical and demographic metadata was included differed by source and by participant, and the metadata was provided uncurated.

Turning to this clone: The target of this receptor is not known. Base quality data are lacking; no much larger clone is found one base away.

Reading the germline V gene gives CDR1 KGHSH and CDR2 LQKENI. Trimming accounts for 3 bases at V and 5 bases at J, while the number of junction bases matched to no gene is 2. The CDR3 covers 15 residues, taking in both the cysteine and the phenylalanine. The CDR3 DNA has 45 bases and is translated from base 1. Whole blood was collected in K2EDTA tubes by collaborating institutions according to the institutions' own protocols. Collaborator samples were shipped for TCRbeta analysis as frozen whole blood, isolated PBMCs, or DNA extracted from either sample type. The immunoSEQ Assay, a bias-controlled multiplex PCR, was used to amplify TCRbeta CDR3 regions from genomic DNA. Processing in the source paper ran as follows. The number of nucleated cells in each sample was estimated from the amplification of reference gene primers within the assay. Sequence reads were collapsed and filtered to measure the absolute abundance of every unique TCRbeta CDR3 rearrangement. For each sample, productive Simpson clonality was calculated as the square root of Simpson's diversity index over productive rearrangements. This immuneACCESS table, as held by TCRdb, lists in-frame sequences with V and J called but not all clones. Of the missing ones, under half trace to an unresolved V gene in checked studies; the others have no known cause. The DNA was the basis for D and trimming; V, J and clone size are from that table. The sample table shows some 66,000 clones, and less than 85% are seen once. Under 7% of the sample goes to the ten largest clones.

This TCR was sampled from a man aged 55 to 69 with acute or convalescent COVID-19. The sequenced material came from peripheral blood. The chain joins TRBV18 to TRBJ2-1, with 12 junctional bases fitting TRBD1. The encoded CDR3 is CASSPGQGAHNEQFF. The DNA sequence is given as TGTGCCAGCTCACCGGGACAGGGGGCGCACAATGAGCAGTTCTTC.